This T cell receptor (beta chain) was sequenced for a study of Ad26.COV2.S vaccination and SARS-CoV-2 variants. Study in general: Into the muscle, Ad26.COV2.S was dosed once or twice, 56 days apart.

The germline V gene encodes CDR1 SQVTM and CDR2 ANQGSEA. The CDR3 has 13 amino acids. V trimming: 2 bases; J trimming: 6 bases; junction bases outside the gene matches: 5. The assay was immunoSEQ multiplex PCR, and TCRdb's table has in-frame clones only and misses some. Of approximately 460,000 clones listed, about 89% are singletons. Whole-study findings and limits: The analyses of TCR breadth and depth may have understated the size of total T cell responses.

The sample's treatment: some 20 received Ad26.COV2.S at low or high dose, single or two shots; 5 received placebo; per-sample allocation not given. Sampling happened 63 days after the first vaccine or placebo injection. The sample came from a Boston adult aged 18-55 years. Built on an Ad26 vector, the vaccine expressed Wuhan-strain SARS-CoV-2 spike. Concerning this clone: Its target is not known.

The TCR comes from a person aged 18 to 59 who received the Ad26.COV2.S COVID-19 vaccine or a placebo. The starting material was peripheral blood, obtained in a trial of Ad26.COV2.S vaccine versus placebo. The chain carries TRBV29-1 and TRBJ2-5; 8 bases match TRBD2. CDR3 amino acids: CSVERSGSQTQYF. CDR3 coding DNA: TGCAGCGTTGAAAGGAGCGGGAGCCAGACCCAGTACTTC.